The clone carrying this TCR beta chain was recorded many times. Its target is not known. Amplification targeted TCR beta CDR3 regions from RNA transcripts. Initially, a first-round RT-PCR of the TCR CDR3 employed the HTBI primer set. TCRdb ran MiXCR on the multiplex PCR reads and lists one entry per CDR3 protein. This sample yields about 290,000 distinct CDR3 sequences, of which about an eighth are seen a single time; roughly 7.7% belongs to the top ten. The data stem from a study of T cells in Graves' hyperthyroidism and ophthalmopathy. Study conclusions and caveats: Blood held most thyroid clonotypes expanded above 0.001 frequency.

Diagnosing involved the use of clinical symptoms, serum thyroxine and TRAb, thyroid ultrasound and orbital computed tomography. The CDR3 is 12 residues long. V was pared by 2 bases and J by 3 bases, with 5 bases between. CDR1 and CDR2 from the germline V gene are SGHTA and FQGNSA. This TCR was recovered from a woman between 35 and 50 years old with Graves' hyperthyroidism. The V gene is TRBV7-2, the J gene TRBJ2-7; D gene ambiguous. Sequenced material: blood. The DNA for the CDR3 is TGTGCCAGCAGCTTAAGGCGCTACGAGCAGTACTTC. It yields the protein CASSLRRYEQYF.